Included here is one T cell receptor beta chain sequence, with context. There is no known antigen for this receptor. Nothing much larger sits one base from this clone, and base qualities are not available. TCRbeta CDR3 regions were amplified from genomic DNA using the immunoSEQ Assay, a bias-controlled multiplex PCR. The study's processing was this. Nucleated cell counts per sample were estimated from amplification of reference gene primers within the assay. To quantify the absolute abundance of each unique TCRbeta CDR3 rearrangement, sequence reads were collapsed and filtered. Productive Simpson clonality was computed per sample as the square root of Simpson's diversity index over productive rearrangements. The table comes from immuneACCESS by way of TCRdb, which keeps in-frame sequences with V and J called. Part of the clones is missing from these tables; in studies checked, under half for an unresolved V gene and the rest for unknown reasons. The V and J calls and the clone size are those of that table, but D and trimming were determined from the DNA. In all, the sample holds 150,000 to 200,000 clones, and 70% to 90% of those were seen once. The ten top clones hold around 3.3% of the sample.

The collaborating institutions used their own protocols to collect whole blood in K2EDTA tubes. For TCRbeta analysis, collaborators shipped samples in one of three forms: frozen whole blood, isolated PBMCs, or DNA extracted from either of those sample types. This record belongs to a study of blood T cell repertoires in COVID-19 (TCRdb year 2020). General notes on the study: Collaborator samples came from the United States, Italy and Spain and covered acute and convalescent phases of COVID-19. The prospective study material was composed of cDNA or gDNA derived from T cells, B-cell-depleted T cells, or PBMCs. Subjects who had been exposed to COVID-19, were actively infected with it, or had recovered from it provided the deeply sampled blood TCRbeta repertoires that made up the dataset. The repertoires were made available in a free public database intended to serve as a resource for research on the immune response to SARS-CoV-2. Samples were obtained from the ongoing ImmuneRACE study (first 160 participants) and from 1,254 subjects provided by 6 global collaborators. Sample metadata almost always included a de-identified subject ID, COVID-19 status, age in years and sex. HLA class I and class II types, where available, came from metadata supplied by the sample provider rather than from assay-based typing.

Beyond this particular receptor, the publication reports: How much clinical and demographic metadata was included differed by source and by participant, and the metadata was provided uncurated.

Sequencing was performed on peripheral blood. This TCR derives from a man in his sixties with acute or convalescent COVID-19.

The CDR3 loop reads CASSPGSGHEQFF. The DNA is TGTGCCAGCAGCCCAGGAAGTGGTCATGAGCAGTTCTTC. In this chain, TRBV7-6 is recombined with TRBJ2-1; no confident D gene assignment can be made. The germline V gene provides CDR1 SGHVS and CDR2 FNYEAQ. The CDR3 covers 13 residues, taking in both the cysteine and the phenylalanine. The entry retains the CDR3 DNA only, 39 bases that are in frame from base 1. V loses 5 bases of germline sequence and J loses 8 bases, and the interval between the two ends is 13 bases.